The clone carrying this T cell receptor (beta chain) was seen only once. CDR1 is MDHEN and CDR2 is SYDVKM in the germline V gene. CDR3 length equals 13 residues. Sample time point: peripheral blood 6 weeks after treatment start. The data stem from a study of PD-L1 blockade in urothelial cancer. Study information: Atezolizumab 1,200 mg was given intravenously every 3 weeks, starting 2014.

Measured with immunoSEQ multiplex PCR; TCRdb has only the in-frame clones, and not every one. The data hold roughly 45,000 clones, with 80% to 90% observed a single time. Sequenced material: PBMCs, taken around atezolizumab (anti-PD-L1) treatment. The rearrangement uses TRBV28 and TRBJ2-3, with 7 bases matching TRBD1. The TCR comes from a man in his 70s with urothelial cancer. The CDR3 spells CGVKGAWPDTQYF. CDR3 bases: TGTGGGGTGAAGGGGGCCTGGCCAGATACGCAGTATTTT.